One and the same sample provided the 5 T cell receptor beta chains below, sequenced in a study of cytomegalovirus exposure and HLA in healthy donors. Measured with immunoSEQ multiplex PCR; TCRdb has only the in-frame clones, and not every one. Among 90,000 to 130,000 clones listed, over 75% were seen once. Sequenced input: PBMCs. These receptors originate from a woman aged 18-30 years in good health and CMV-seronegative.

The chain combines TRBV5-1 with TRBJ2-1; 8 nucleotides line up with TRBD2. CDR1 SGHRS and CDR2 YFSETQ come from the germline V gene. The CDR3 is 15 residues long. J gave up 0 bases and V 7 bases, and 6 bases lay outside the gene matches. CDR3 loop: CASRLAGGSYNEQFF. The CDR3 DNA follows: TGCGCCAGCCGCCTCGCGGGGGGCTCCTACAATGAGCAGTTCTTC.

The J gene is TRBJ2-1, the V gene TRBV19; 7 bases align to TRBD2. Germline trimming cut 4 bases from V and 1 base from J; bases unmatched to any gene: 4. The CDR3 totals 15 residues. Germline CDR1 is LNHDA and CDR2 is SQIVND (reference sequence). The CDR3 DNA reads as TGTGCCAGTAGTACCAGCGGGGCTTCCTACAATGAGCAGTTCTTC. Amino acid sequence: CASSTSGASYNEQFF.

V is TRBV19 and J is TRBJ2-1; 11 bases line up with TRBD1. The CDR3 loop spans 12 amino acids. The V segment lost 11 bases and the J segment 8 bases; nucleotides outside the gene matches: 5. Germline loops: CDR1 LNHDA, CDR2 SQIVND (reference sequence). As DNA, the CDR3 is TGTGCCGCGGGACAGGGGGTCCATGAGCAGTTCTTC. It translates to CAAGQGVHEQFF.

This rearrangement joins TRBV28 to TRBJ2-6; no reliable D call. The germline V gene has CDR1 MDHEN and CDR2 SYDVKM. V lost 3 bases and J lost 0, with 6 bases in between. The CDR3 spans 15 residues. The DNA of the CDR3 is TGTGCCAGCAGTTTCGAGCACTCTGGGGCCAACGTCCTGACTTTC. Translated: CASSFEHSGANVLTF.

The chain joins TRBV27 to TRBJ2-7; D gene uncertain. The V and J ends lost 3 bases and 2 bases respectively, with 8 bases between them. This CDR3 is built from 13 residues. CDR1 is MNHEY, CDR2 SMNVEV, per germline (reference sequence). CDR3 sequence (DNA): TGTGCCAGCAGTTTGGGCCCCACCTACGAGCAGTACTTC. Translation gives CASSLGPTYEQYF.